What follows describes a single TCR beta chain. The sample is drawn from a study of blood T cell repertoires in COVID-19. Some clones are missing from TCRdb's copy, which holds only in-frame ones; the method was immunoSEQ multiplex PCR. The sample has more than 110,000 clones, over 65% seen once. The CDR3 length is 13 residues. The V gene end was trimmed by 10 bases and the J gene end by 4 bases; junction bases not matched to a gene: 7. Germline CDR1 reads LNHDA; CDR2 reads SQIVND (reference sequence). Study members were between about 18 and 90 years old and lived in 20 to 25 US regions. The rearrangement links TRBV19 to TRBJ2-1, with 7 bases matching TRBD1. Sample: PBMCs or T cells enriched from blood (not recorded which). The receptor was isolated from a woman aged 45-60 years who had recovered from COVID-19. The CDR3 here is CATSGTAYNEQFF. In nucleotides, the CDR3 is TGTGCCACCTCCGGGACAGCTTACAATGAGCAGTTCTTC.